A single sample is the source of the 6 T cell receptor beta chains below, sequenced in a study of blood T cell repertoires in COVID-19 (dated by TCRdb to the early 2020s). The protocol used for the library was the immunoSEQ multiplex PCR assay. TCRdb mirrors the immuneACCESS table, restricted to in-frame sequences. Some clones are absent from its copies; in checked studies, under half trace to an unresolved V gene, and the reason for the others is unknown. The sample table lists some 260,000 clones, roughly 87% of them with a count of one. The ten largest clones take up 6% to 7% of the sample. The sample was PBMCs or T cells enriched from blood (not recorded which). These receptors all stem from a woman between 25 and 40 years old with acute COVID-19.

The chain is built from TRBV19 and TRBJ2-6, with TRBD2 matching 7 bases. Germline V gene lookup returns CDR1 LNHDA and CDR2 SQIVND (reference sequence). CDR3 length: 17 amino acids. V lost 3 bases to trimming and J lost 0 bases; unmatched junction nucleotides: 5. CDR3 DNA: TGTGCCAGTAGTATGGCGGGAGCCCACTCTGGGGCCAACGTCCTGACTTTC. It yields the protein CASSMAGAHSGANVLTF.

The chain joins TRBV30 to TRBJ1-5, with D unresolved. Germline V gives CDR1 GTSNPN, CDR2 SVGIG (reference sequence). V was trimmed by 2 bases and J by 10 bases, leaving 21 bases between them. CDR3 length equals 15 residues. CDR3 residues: CAWSFGSTAEFPQHF. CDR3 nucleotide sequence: TGTGCCTGGAGTTTCGGATCCACAGCTGAATTTCCCCAGCATTTT.

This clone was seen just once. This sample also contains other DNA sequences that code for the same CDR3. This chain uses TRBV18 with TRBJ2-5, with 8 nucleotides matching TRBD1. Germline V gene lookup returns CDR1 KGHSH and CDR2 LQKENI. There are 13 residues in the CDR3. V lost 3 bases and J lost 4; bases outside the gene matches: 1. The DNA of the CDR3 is TGTGCCAGCTCACCTGGACAGGGAGAGACCCAGTACTTC. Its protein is CASSPGQGETQYF. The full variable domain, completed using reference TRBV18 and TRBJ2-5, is NAGVMQNPRHLVRRRGQEARLRCSPMKGHSHVYWYRQLPEEGLKFMVYLQKENIIDESGMPKERFSAEFPKEGPSILRIQQVVRGDSAAYFCASSPGQGETQYFGPGTRLLVL.

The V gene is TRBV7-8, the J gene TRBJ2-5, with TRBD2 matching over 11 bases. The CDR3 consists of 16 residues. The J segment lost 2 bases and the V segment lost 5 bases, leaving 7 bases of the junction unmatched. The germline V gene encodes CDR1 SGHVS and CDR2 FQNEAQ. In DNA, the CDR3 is TGTGCCAGCAGCCGATTACTAGCGGGGGTACAAGAGACCCAGTACTTC. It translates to CASSRLLAGVQETQYF. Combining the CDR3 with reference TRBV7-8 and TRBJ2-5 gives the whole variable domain GAGVSQSPRYKVAKRGQDVALRCDPISGHVSLFWYQQALGQGPEFLTYFQNEAQLDKSGLPSDRFFAERPEGSVSTLKIQRTQQEDSAVYLCASSRLLAGVQETQYFGPGTRLLVL.

The DNA of the CDR3 is TGTGCCAGCAGCTTGTGGGCGACAGCCTCCGAAGCTTTCTTT. Protein sequence: CASSLWATASEAFF. The rearrangement links TRBV5-6 to TRBJ1-1, with a possible D match to TRBD1 (5 bases). V lost 1 base to trimming and J lost 8 bases, with 15 bases between them. The CDR3 contains 14 residues. Germline CDR1 and CDR2: SGHDT and YYEEEE.

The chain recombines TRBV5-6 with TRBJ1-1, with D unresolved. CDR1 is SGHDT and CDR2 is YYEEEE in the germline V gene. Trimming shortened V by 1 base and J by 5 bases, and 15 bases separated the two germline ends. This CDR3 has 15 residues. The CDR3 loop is CASSLLPGSRTEAFF. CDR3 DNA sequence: TGTGCCAGCAGCTTGCTTCCGGGGAGTAGGACTGAAGCTTTCTTT.